This passage covers 13 T cell receptor beta chains from one sample sequenced in a study of blood T cell repertoires in COVID-19. The repertoire was sequenced with immunoSEQ multiplex PCR; TCRdb's copy has only in-frame clones and lacks some. The sample lists about 78,000 clones; around 90% were seen once. The sample comprised peripheral blood. All receptors come from a woman in her 50s in a cohort sampled during active COVID-19.

Only a few counts were recorded for this clone. The rearrangement uses TRBV18 and TRBJ1-5, with D possibly being TRBD1 (5 bases). V was pared by 3 bases and J by 6 bases, with 6 bases between. The CDR3 has 12 amino acids. Germline V gene sequence: CDR1 KGHSH, CDR2 LQKENI. The CDR3 DNA sequence: TGTGCCAGCTCACCCGGGGGTCAGCCCCAGCATTTT. Translation gives CASSPGGQPQHF.

This clone appeared once. The V and J genes are TRBV5-4 and TRBJ2-3; D perhaps matches TRBD2 (6 bases). This CDR3 has 14 amino acids. The V and J ends lost 1 base and 6 bases respectively, with 12 bases between them. The V gene's germline CDR1 is SGHNT and CDR2 YYREEE (reference sequence). The CDR3 reads CASSLTGVGDTQYF. The CDR3 bases are TGTGCCAGCAGCTTGACGGGGGTTGGGGATACGCAGTATTTT. The full variable domain, its missing parts supplied by reference TRBV5-4 and TRBJ2-3, is ETGVTQSPTHLIKTRGQQVTLRCSSQSGHNTVSWYQQALGQGPQFIFQYYREEENGRGNFPPRFSGLQFPNYSSELNVNALELDDSALYLCASSLTGVGDTQYFGPGTRLTVL.

The chain recombines TRBV6-4 with TRBJ2-1, with 7 bases aligning to TRBD2. Trimming cost V 3 bases and J 0 bases; bases outside gene matches: 2. Germline assignment: CDR1 MRHNA and CDR2 SNTAGT. CDR3 size: 15 residues. CDR3 protein: CASSETSFSYNEQFF. CDR3 nucleotides: TGTGCCAGCAGTGAGACTAGCTTCTCCTACAATGAGCAGTTCTTC.

The rearrangement links TRBV5-5 to TRBJ1-6, with 7 bases that match TRBD1. Germline CDR1 is SGHKS and CDR2 is YYEKEE (reference sequence). J was trimmed by 6 bases and V by 1 base; bases with no gene match: 1. The CDR3 runs 14 residues. The CDR3 loop reads CASSLWDSNSPLHF. DNA of the CDR3: TGTGCCAGCAGCTTGTGGGACAGTAATTCACCCCTCCACTTT.

This clone was seen a few times. The chain carries TRBV4-2 and TRBJ1-5, with a weak D call TRBD1 (6 bases). Deletions cut 4 bases from V and 3 bases from J, with 16 bases between. This CDR3 is 16 amino acids long. Germline V gives CDR1 LGHNA, CDR2 YNFKEQ. CDR3 nucleotides: TGTGCCAGCAGCCGGGTAGAGGCAGGGGACAATCAGCCCCAGCATTTT. This codes for CASSRVEAGDNQPQHF.

This chain uses TRBV4-1 with TRBJ2-7, with 10 bases aligning to TRBD2. After removal of 1 base from V and 4 bases from J, the junction contained 4 bases not matched to a gene. The germline V gene encodes CDR1 MGHRA and CDR2 YSYEKL. The CDR3 spans 15 residues. The CDR3 coding sequence is TGCGCCAGCAGCCAAGGATCTAGCGGGAGTTACGAGCAGTACTTC. Its protein is CASSQGSSGSYEQYF.

The chain is built from TRBV28 and TRBJ1-5, with TRBD1 matching over 7 bases. The junction had 11 bases not matched to a gene; V was cut back by 7 bases and J by 2 bases. The CDR3 runs 16 residues. Per the germline V gene, CDR1 is MDHEN and CDR2 is SYDVKM. For the CDR3, the DNA is TGTGCCAGCATGGGGCGGACCAGGGGGGGCAATCAGCCCCAGCATTTT. As protein: CASMGRTRGGNQPQHF. Variable domain in full (rest from reference TRBV28 and TRBJ1-5): DVKVTQSSRYLVKRTGEKVFLECVQDMDHENMFWYRQDPGLGLRLIYFSYDVKMKEKGDIPEGYSVSREKKERFSLILESASTNQTSMYLCASMGRTRGGNQPQHFGDGTRLSIL.

The chain links TRBV5-4 to TRBJ2-2, with 8 bases aligning to TRBD2. The CDR3 totals 16 residues. V trimming: 4 bases; J trimming: 5 bases; junction bases outside the gene matches: 10. CDR1 and CDR2 from the germline V gene are SGHNT and YYREEE (reference sequence). CDR3 DNA sequence: TGTGCCAGCAGCCAAAGGGCGGGAGGCGGGACCGGGGAGCTGTTTTTT. Its protein product is CASSQRAGGGTGELFF.

The rearrangement uses TRBV27 and TRBJ2-1, with 7 bases fitting TRBD2. CDR1 is MNHEY and CDR2 is SMNVEV in the germline V gene (reference sequence). The junction had 10 bases not matched to a gene; V was cut back by 2 bases and J by 9 bases. This CDR3 is built from 15 residues. CDR3 nucleotides: TGTGCCAGCAGTTTAGGGCAGGGAGGGGCACGTGAGCAGTTCTTC. It is translated as CASSLGQGGAREQFF.

The genes are TRBV3-1 (or the pseudogene TRBV3-2) and TRBJ2-3; 12 positions match TRBD2. V was pared by 5 bases and J by 4 bases, with 4 bases of the junction left unmatched. CDR3 size: 15 residues. CDR1 is LGHDT and CDR2 is YNNKEL in the germline V gene (reference sequence). CDR3 bases: TGTGCCAGCAGCACTAGCGGGAGGAATTCAGATACGCAGTATTTT. As protein: CASSTSGRNSDTQYF.

This chain joins TRBV29-1 and TRBJ2-3, with D possibly matching TRBD2 (5 bases). V was cut by 7 bases and J by 9 bases, with 14 bases left in between. Germline values: CDR1 SQVTM, CDR2 ANQGSEA. This CDR3 comprises 11 residues. The CDR3 protein is CSADRDPTQYF. For the CDR3, the DNA is TGCAGCGCCGACCGGGATCCAACGCAGTATTTT.

V gene TRBV19 combines with J gene TRBJ2-4, with 7 bases fitting TRBD2. The junction had 9 bases not matched to a gene; V was cut back by 3 bases and J by 7 bases. This CDR3 is built from 15 residues. CDR1 is LNHDA, CDR2 SQIVND, per germline (reference sequence). The CDR3, as DNA: TGTGCCAGTAGTATCGTAGCGGGTGGGAGGAACATTCAGTACTTC. Its protein is CASSIVAGGRNIQYF.

V usage is TRBV19 and J usage is TRBJ2-4; 7 bases match TRBD2. The V and J ends lost 7 bases and 7 bases, in that order; junction bases with no gene match: 10. Per germline, CDR1 LNHDA and CDR2 SQIVND (reference sequence). The CDR3 spans 14 residues. CDR3 region: CASTREAGLNIQYF. The CDR3 region has the DNA TGTGCCAGTACTCGGGAGGCCGGCCTGAACATTCAGTACTTC.